This T cell receptor beta chain comes out of a study of blood T cell repertoires in COVID-19. Overall study context: The origin of the acute and convalescent COVID-19 samples was the United States, Italy and Spain. From T cells, B-cell-depleted T cells, or PBMCs came the material, which was cDNA or gDNA.

Germline CDR1 GTSNPN, CDR2 SVGIG (reference sequence). The CDR3 consists of 16 residues. Trimming at V came to 6 bases and at J to 4 bases, leaving 8 bases not matched to a gene. Authors' data handling: The assay estimated nucleated cells by amplifying reference gene primers. The assay was immunoSEQ multiplex PCR, and TCRdb's table has in-frame clones only and misses some. From that table come the V and J calls and clone size; the DNA was used to work out D and trimming. The table includes roughly 220,000 clones, about 86% detected once. Input material: peripheral blood. V gene TRBV30 combines with J gene TRBJ2-3; 15 bases match TRBD2. This TCR came from a woman between 25 and 40 years old who had recovered from COVID-19. The CDR3 reads CACNTGTSGRSDTQYF. The CDR3, as DNA: TGTGCCTGTAACACCGGGACTAGCGGGAGGTCAGATACGCAGTATTTT.